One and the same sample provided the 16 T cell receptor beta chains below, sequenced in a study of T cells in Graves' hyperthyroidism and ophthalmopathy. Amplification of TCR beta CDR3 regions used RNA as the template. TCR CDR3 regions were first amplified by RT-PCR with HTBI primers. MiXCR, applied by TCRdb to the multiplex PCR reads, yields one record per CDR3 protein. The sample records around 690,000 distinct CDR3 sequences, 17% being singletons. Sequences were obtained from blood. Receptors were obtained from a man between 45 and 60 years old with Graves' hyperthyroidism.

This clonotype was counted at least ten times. The CDR3 coding sequence is TGTGCCAGCAGCACGTACAGGGACGATGAGCAGTTCTTC. Translating it yields CASSTYRDDEQFF. The V and J genes are TRBV27 and TRBJ2-1; maybe TRBD1 (6 bases). Trimming took off 6 bases at V and 8 bases at J, with 14 bases between the two ends. Germline loops: CDR1 MNHEY, CDR2 SMNVEV (reference sequence). The CDR3 has 13 amino acids.

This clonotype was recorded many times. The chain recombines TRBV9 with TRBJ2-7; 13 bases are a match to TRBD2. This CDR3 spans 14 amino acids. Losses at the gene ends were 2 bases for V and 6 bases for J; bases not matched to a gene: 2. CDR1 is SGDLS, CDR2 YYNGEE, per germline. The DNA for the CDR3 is TGTGCCAGCAGCGTCGGACTAGCGGGAGTCGAGCAGTACTTC. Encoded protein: CASSVGLAGVEQYF.

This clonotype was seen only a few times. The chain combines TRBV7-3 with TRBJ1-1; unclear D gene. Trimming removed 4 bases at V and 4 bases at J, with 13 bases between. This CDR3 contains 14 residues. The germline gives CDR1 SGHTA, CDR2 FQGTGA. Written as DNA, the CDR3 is TGTGCCAGCAGCTACGGGCCGGGCAGCACTGAAGCTTTCTTT. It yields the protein CASSYGPGSTEAFF.

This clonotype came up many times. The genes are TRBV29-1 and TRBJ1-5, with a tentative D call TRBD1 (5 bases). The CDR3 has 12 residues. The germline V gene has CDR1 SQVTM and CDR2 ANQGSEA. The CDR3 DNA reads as TGCAGTGTGGGGGAAGGCAATCAGCCCCAGCATTTT. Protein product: CSVGEGNQPQHF.

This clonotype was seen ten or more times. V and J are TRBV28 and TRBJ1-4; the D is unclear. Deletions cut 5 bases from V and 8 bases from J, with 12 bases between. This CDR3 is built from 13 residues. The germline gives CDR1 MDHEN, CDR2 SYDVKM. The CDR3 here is CASSLGLGEKLFF. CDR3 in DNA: TGTGCCAGCAGTCTTGGCTTAGGGGAAAAACTGTTTTTT.

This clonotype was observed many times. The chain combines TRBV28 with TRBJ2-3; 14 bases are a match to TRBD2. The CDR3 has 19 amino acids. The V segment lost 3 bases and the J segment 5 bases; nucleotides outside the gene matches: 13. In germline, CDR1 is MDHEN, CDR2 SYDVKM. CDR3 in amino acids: CASSFPTDGLAGGGDTQYF. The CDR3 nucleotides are TGTGCCAGCAGTTTTCCTACGGACGGACTAGCGGGAGGAGGAGATACGCAGTATTTT.

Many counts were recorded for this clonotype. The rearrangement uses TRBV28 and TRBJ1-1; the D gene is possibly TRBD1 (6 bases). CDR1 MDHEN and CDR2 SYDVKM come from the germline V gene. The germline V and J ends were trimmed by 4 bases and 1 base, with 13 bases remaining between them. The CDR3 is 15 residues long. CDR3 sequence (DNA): TGTGCCAGCAGTTCAGCCGGGACAACGAACACTGAAGCTTTCTTT. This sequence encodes CASSSAGTTNTEAFF.

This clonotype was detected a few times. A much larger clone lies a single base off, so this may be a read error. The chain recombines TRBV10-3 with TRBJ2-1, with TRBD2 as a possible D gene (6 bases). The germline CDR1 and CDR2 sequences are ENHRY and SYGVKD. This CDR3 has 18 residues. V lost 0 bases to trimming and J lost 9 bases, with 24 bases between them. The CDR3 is CAISESIPSNGRLSEQFF. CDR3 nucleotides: TGTGCCATCAGTGAGTCGATACCGAGTAACGGGAGATTAAGTGAGCAGTTCTTC.

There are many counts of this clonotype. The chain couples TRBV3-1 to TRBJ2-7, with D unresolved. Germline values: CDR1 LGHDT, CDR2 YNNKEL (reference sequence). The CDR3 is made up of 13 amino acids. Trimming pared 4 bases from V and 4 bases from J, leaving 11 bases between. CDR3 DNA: TGTGCCAGCAGCCCCCCGTCTCTGTACGAGCAGTACTTC. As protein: CASSPPSLYEQYF.

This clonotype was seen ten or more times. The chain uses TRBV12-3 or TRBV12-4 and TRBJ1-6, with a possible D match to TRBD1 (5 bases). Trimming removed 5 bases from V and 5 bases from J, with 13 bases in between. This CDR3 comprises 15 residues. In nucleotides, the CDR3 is TGTGCCAGCAGTCCGGAGGGACGGAATAATTCACCCCTCCACTTT. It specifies CASSPEGRNNSPLHF.

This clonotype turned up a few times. CDR3 nucleotides: TGCGCCAGCAGCCCCCGACAGGGGCCCGCGTCCTTGGAGGAGCTGTTTTTT. Translation: CASSPRQGPASLEELFF. V gene TRBV5-1 combines with J gene TRBJ2-2; TRBD1 matches 8 bases. CDR3 length equals 17 residues. After removal of 4 bases from V and 10 bases from J, the junction contained 18 bases not matched to a gene. Germline CDR1 SGHRS, CDR2 YFSETQ.

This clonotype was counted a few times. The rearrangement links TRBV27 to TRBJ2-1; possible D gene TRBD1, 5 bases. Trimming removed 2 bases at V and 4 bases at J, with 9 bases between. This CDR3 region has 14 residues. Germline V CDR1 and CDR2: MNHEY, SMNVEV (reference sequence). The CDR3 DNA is TGTGCCAGCAGTTTACAGGGATTGTACAATGAGCAGTTCTTC. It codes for CASSLQGLYNEQFF.

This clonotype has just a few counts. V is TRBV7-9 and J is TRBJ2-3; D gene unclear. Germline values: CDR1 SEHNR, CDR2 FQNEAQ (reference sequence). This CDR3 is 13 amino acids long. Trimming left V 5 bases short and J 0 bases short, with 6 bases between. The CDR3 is CASSRLSTDTQYF. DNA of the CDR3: TGTGCCAGCAGCCGCCTTAGCACAGATACGCAGTATTTT.

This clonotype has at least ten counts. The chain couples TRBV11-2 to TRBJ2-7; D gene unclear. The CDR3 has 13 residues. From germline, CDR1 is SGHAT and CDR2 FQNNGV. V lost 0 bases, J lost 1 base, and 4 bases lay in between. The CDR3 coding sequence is TGTGCCAGCAGCTTAGAACTTTCCTACGAGCAGTACTTC. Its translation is CASSLELSYEQYF.

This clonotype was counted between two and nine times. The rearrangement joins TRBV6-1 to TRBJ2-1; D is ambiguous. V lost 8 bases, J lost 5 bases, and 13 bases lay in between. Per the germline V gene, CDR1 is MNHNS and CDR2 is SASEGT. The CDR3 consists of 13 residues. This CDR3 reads CASPDQGNNEQFF. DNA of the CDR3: TGTGCCAGCCCGGATCAAGGAAACAATGAGCAGTTCTTC.

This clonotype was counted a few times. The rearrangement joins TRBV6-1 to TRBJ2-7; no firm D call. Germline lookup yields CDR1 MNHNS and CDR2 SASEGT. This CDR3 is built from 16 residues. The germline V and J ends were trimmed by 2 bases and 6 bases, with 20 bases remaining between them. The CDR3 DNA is TGTGCCAGCAGTGAATTCGGACCCAGGCAAAGAGGCGAGCAGTACTTC. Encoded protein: CASSEFGPRQRGEQYF.